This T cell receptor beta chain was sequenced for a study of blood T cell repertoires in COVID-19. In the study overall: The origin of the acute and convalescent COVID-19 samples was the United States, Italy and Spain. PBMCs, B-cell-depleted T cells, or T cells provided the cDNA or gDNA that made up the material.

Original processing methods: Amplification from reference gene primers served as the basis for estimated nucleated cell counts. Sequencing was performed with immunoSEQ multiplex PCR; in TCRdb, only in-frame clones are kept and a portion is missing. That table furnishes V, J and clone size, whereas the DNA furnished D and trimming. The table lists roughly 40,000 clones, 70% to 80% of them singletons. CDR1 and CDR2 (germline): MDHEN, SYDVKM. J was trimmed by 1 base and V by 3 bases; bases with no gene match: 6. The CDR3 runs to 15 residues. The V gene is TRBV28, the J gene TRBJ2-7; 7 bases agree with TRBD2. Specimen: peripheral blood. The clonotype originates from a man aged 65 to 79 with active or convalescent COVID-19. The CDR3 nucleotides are TGTGCCAGCAGTTTCCCAGCTAGCGGTTCCTACGAGCAGTACTTC. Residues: CASSFPASGSYEQYF.